The text below deals with one T cell receptor (beta chain). The data derive from a study of OX40 agonist ivuxolimab in advanced cancers. Sequencing used immunoSEQ multiplex PCR; TCRdb keeps in-frame clones, though not all of them. Among 90,000 or so clones listed, around nine tenths were seen once. The CDR3 totals 16 residues. The germline V gene encodes CDR1 SGHNT and CDR2 YENEEA. V was trimmed by 4 bases and J by 1 base, leaving 16 bases between them. This sequence joins TRBV11-3 and TRBJ1-1, with D perhaps matching TRBD1 (5 bases). The sequence derives from an adult with an advanced solid tumor such as melanoma, head and neck, liver or kidney cancer. The sample was CD4+ or CD8+ T cells sorted from blood, taken in a trial of the OX40 agonist ivuxolimab. The CDR3 coding sequence is TGTGCCAGCAGCTCTTCTCAGGGTTTCGGGAACACTGAAGCTTTCTTT. Protein sequence: CASSSSQGFGNTEAFF. Looking up the rest from reference TRBV11-3 and TRBJ1-1 gives the full variable domain: EAGVVQSPRYKIIEKKQPVAFWCNPISGHNTLYWYLQNLGQGPELLIRYENEEAVDDSQLPKDRFSAERLKGVDSTLKIQPAELGDSAVYLCASSSSQGFGNTEAFFGQGTRLTVV.